The 22 T cell receptor beta chains presented below share a single source sample, sequenced in a study of blood T cell repertoires in COVID-19. Using immunoSEQ multiplex PCR, the repertoire was profiled, and TCRdb retains in-frame clones only, with some absent. This table holds about 190,000 clones, 80% to 90% found once. Sequencing was carried out using peripheral blood. These receptors were taken from an older woman with COVID-19, enrolled during active disease.

This chain connects TRBV28 to TRBJ1-6; D not resolved. This CDR3 comprises 14 residues. Trimming took off 3 bases at V and 7 bases at J, with 10 bases between the two ends. Germline V gene sequence: CDR1 MDHEN, CDR2 SYDVKM. DNA of the CDR3: TGTGCCAGCAGTTTCGGGGTCATGAATTCACCCCTCCACTTT. Its protein product is CASSFGVMNSPLHF.

The chain is built from TRBV30 and TRBJ2-1; TRBD2 matches 8 bases. V shed 3 bases, J shed 6 bases, and the junction held 7 bases outside the gene matches. CDR1 is GTSNPN, CDR2 SVGIG, per germline (reference sequence). This CDR3 is built from 14 residues. The CDR3 loop reads CAWSARLASNEQFF. The DNA of the CDR3 is TGTGCCTGGAGCGCAAGACTAGCGAGCAATGAGCAGTTCTTC.

This chain joins TRBV6-6 and TRBJ1-2; D perhaps matches TRBD1 (5 bases). Looked up from germline, CDR1 is MNHNY and CDR2 is SVGAGI (reference sequence). The CDR3 runs to 12 residues. V gave up 7 bases and J gave up 8 bases, with 14 bases separating them. CDR3 DNA sequence: TGTGCCAGCACGGGCAGGGAATCGGGCTACACCTTC. Its translation: CASTGRESGYTF.

The V call is TRBV28, the J call TRBJ1-5, with D perhaps matching TRBD1 (5 bases). Germline V gene data show CDR1 as MDHEN and CDR2 as SYDVKM. This CDR3 has 15 residues. V shed 3 bases and J shed 6 bases, with 15 bases lying between them. The CDR3 sequence is CASSLPGRGTQPQHF. The CDR3 DNA follows: TGTGCCAGCAGTTTGCCGGGGCGCGGGACTCAGCCCCAGCATTTT.

The J gene is TRBJ2-1, the V gene TRBV7-9; no firm D call. This CDR3 contains 15 residues. Trimming took off 4 bases at V and 0 bases at J, with 10 bases between the two ends. CDR1 SEHNR and CDR2 FQNEAQ come from the germline V gene (reference sequence). This CDR3 reads CASSYDWSSYNEQFF. CDR3 coding DNA: TGTGCCAGCAGCTACGACTGGAGCTCCTACAATGAGCAGTTCTTC.

The sample holds one count of this clone. This chain joins TRBV30 and TRBJ2-7; possible D gene TRBD2, 6 bases. Per germline, CDR1 GTSNPN and CDR2 SVGIG (reference sequence). The CDR3 length is 13 residues. Trimming left V 1 base short and J 4 bases short, with 11 bases between. CDR3 in amino acids: CAWSAGVKYEQYF. CDR3 bases: TGTGCCTGGAGTGCGGGAGTAAAGTACGAGCAGTACTTC.

CDR3 amino acids: CASSFRGEVTEAFF. The CDR3 DNA reads TGTGCCAGCAGTTTTCGAGGGGAGGTTACTGAAGCTTTCTTT. The rearrangement joins TRBV28 to TRBJ1-1; tentatively, D is TRBD1 (5 bases). V was clipped by 3 bases and J by 5 bases, with 13 bases between them. In germline, CDR1 is MDHEN, CDR2 SYDVKM. CDR3 length: 14 residues.

The chain couples TRBV4-3 to TRBJ2-2, with D possibly TRBD1 on 6 matching bases. Germline CDR1 is LGHNA and CDR2 is YSLEER. The V gene lost 0 bases and the J gene lost 5 bases, with 13 bases spanning the gap. The length of the CDR3 is 16 residues. CDR3 sequence reads: CASSQEPTGLTGELFF. The CDR3 DNA follows: TGCGCCAGCAGCCAAGAACCCACAGGGTTAACCGGGGAGCTGTTTTTT.

Remarks on this clone: The DNA is omitted, as the CDR3 cannot be located on it reliably, and the CDR3 follows TCRdb's listing. The chain is built from TRBV12-2 and TRBJ1-5; the table's D call TRBD1 went unverified against the DNA. TRBV12-2 is a known pseudogene. The CDR3 has 15 residues if both end residues are counted. The CDR3 sequence is CASRFGQGSNQPQHF.

The V call is TRBV7-3, the J call TRBJ2-3; D is ambiguous. The length of the CDR3 is 16 residues. The V and J ends lost 2 bases and 1 base respectively, with 13 bases between them. Germline values: CDR1 SGHTA, CDR2 FQGTGA. CDR3 sequence: CASSLGPTPGTDTQYF. The CDR3 DNA sequence: TGTGCCAGCAGCTTAGGCCCGACACCCGGCACAGATACGCAGTATTTT.

In its sample, this clone was seen once. This chain uses TRBV30 with TRBJ2-7; D is perhaps TRBD2 (5 bases). CDR3 length: 14 residues. V lost 3 bases to trimming and J lost 1 base, with 13 bases between them. The germline V gene encodes CDR1 GTSNPN and CDR2 SVGIG (reference sequence). CDR3 DNA sequence: TGTGCCTGGAGACACGGGGTCAGTTCCTACGAGCAGTACTTC. It translates to CAWRHGVSSYEQYF.

V and J are TRBV5-1 and TRBJ2-7, with a tentative D call TRBD2 (6 bases). This CDR3 has 12 amino acids. Germline V gene lookup returns CDR1 SGHRS and CDR2 YFSETQ. Trimming removed 4 bases from V and 7 bases from J, with 12 bases in between. As DNA, the CDR3 is TGCGCCAGCAGCGGGCTCGGGGGTGAGCAGTACTTC. Encoded protein: CASSGLGGEQYF.

The J gene is TRBJ1-1, the V gene TRBV5-6, with D possibly being TRBD1 (5 bases). Germline V gives CDR1 SGHDT, CDR2 YYEEEE. The V end lost 2 bases, the J end lost 0 bases, and 11 bases lay between the germline ends. The CDR3 totals 15 residues. The DNA of the CDR3 is TGTGCCAGCAGCTTTTATGCAGGGATGAACACTGAAGCTTTCTTT. This codes for CASSFYAGMNTEAFF.

The V and J genes are TRBV4-1 and TRBJ1-6; D gene uncertain. This CDR3 has 14 amino acids. Deletions cut 6 bases from V and 3 bases from J, with 9 bases between. Germline-derived CDR1 and CDR2 are MGHRA and YSYEKL. CDR3 loop: CASRLTNYNSPLHF. The CDR3, as DNA: TGCGCCAGCAGGTTGACAAACTATAATTCACCCCTCCACTTT.

CDR3 sequence (DNA): TGTGCCAGCAGCCACATAGCGGGAGGGGAAACAGATACGCAGTATTTT. The encoded protein is CASSHIAGGETDTQYF. The J gene is TRBJ2-3, the V gene TRBV3-1 (or the pseudogene TRBV3-2); TRBD2 matches 11 bases. The CDR3 is 16 amino acids. Germline values: CDR1 LGHDT, CDR2 YNNKEL (reference sequence). The J segment lost 3 bases and the V segment lost 3 bases, leaving 5 bases of the junction unmatched.

The genes are TRBV24-1 and TRBJ1-2; 7 positions match TRBD1. CDR3 length: 13 amino acids. Germline values: CDR1 KGHDR, CDR2 SFDVKD. Unmatched junction bases numbered 3, after V lost 5 bases and J lost 4 bases. CDR3 amino acids: CATSVNRGYGYTF. In DNA, the CDR3 is TGTGCCACCAGTGTGAACAGGGGCTATGGCTACACCTTC.

The chain couples TRBV28 to TRBJ2-5; TRBD2 agrees at 8 bases. CDR3 length: 13 residues. V lost 7 bases and J lost 1; bases outside the gene matches: 2. Germline V CDR1 and CDR2: MDHEN, SYDVKM. For the CDR3, the DNA is TGTGCCAGCACTAGCGGGCCCCAAGAGACCCAGTACTTC. This translates into CASTSGPQETQYF. The full variable domain, rest sourced from reference TRBV28 and TRBJ2-5, is DVKVTQSSRYLVKRTGEKVFLECVQDMDHENMFWYRQDPGLGLRLIYFSYDVKMKEKGDIPEGYSVSREKKERFSLILESASTNQTSMYLCASTSGPQETQYFGPGTRLLVL.

The chain uses TRBV19 and TRBJ2-4; no firm D call. CDR1 is LNHDA and CDR2 is SQIVND in the germline V gene (reference sequence). The CDR3 spans 16 residues. The V and J ends lost 3 bases and 0 bases respectively, with 12 bases between them. The CDR3 loop reads CASSISNTLAKNIQYF. The DNA of the CDR3 is TGTGCCAGTAGTATTTCCAACACCTTAGCCAAAAACATTCAGTACTTC.

The V and J genes are TRBV30 and TRBJ2-5; D is possibly TRBD2 (6 bases). V lost 0 bases to trimming and J lost 1 base, with 9 bases between them. In germline, CDR1 is GTSNPN, CDR2 SVGIG (reference sequence). The CDR3 loop spans 14 amino acids. DNA of the CDR3: TGTGCCTGGAGTGTTCAGGGAGGCCAAGAGACCCAGTACTTC. This gives the protein CAWSVQGGQETQYF.

The rearrangement links TRBV6-1 to TRBJ1-2; possibly TRBD1 for D (6 bases). The CDR3 loop spans 16 amino acids. Germline values: CDR1 MNHNS, CDR2 SASEGT. Trimming took 2 bases from V and 1 from J, leaving 14 bases between them. CDR3: CASSERRGAFNYGYTF. The CDR3 bases are TGTGCCAGCAGTGAAAGACGGGGGGCCTTTAACTATGGCTACACCTTC.

The chain recombines TRBV5-1 with TRBJ1-1; TRBD1 might be the D (5 bases). Germline V gene data show CDR1 as SGHRS and CDR2 as YFSETQ. V was cut by 4 bases and J by 3 bases, with 7 bases left in between. CDR3 length: 12 residues. The CDR3 nucleotides are TGCGCCAGCAGCCCGGGGGACACTGAAGCTTTCTTT. The encoded protein is CASSPGDTEAFF.

J is TRBJ2-2 and V is TRBV2; 11 bases are shared with TRBD1. Germline CDR1 reads SNHLY; CDR2 reads FYNNEI. Trimming took 6 bases from V and 7 from J; bases not matched to a gene: 13. CDR3 length: 17 residues. The CDR3: CASRLGQGAILGGELFF. Written as DNA, the CDR3 is TGTGCCAGCAGGCTTGGACAGGGGGCTATCCTTGGCGGGGAGCTGTTTTTT.